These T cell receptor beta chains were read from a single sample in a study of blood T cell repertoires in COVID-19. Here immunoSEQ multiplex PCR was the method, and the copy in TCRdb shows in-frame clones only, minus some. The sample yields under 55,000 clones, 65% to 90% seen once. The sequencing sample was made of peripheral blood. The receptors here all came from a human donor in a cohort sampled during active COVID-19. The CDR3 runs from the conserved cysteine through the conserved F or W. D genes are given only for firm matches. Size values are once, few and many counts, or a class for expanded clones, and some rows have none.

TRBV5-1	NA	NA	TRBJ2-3	CASSFRQSTDTQYF	TGCGCCAGCAGCTTTCGACAGAGCACAGATACGCAGTATTTT
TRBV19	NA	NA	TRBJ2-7	CASSMAQLSSYEQYF	TGTGCCAGTAGTATGGCTCAGTTAAGCTCCTACGAGCAGTACTTC
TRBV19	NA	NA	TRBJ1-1	CASSTRQVLTSITEAFF	TGTGCCAGTAGTACGAGACAGGTTCTCACGTCTATTACTGAAGCTTTCTTT
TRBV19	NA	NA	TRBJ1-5	CASSIRDWSQPQHF	TGTGCCAGTAGTATTCGGGATTGGAGTCAGCCCCAGCATTTT
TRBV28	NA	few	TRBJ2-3	CASSLTEGSTDTQYF	TGTGCCAGCAGTCTTACAGAGGGTTCCACAGATACGCAGTATTTT
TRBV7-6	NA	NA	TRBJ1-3	CASSFYQGASGNTIYF	TGTGCCAGCAGCTTTTACCAGGGCGCTTCTGGAAACACCATATATTTT
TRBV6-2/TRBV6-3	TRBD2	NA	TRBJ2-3	CASSYSAGGTDTQYF	TGTGCCAGCAGTTACTCGGCGGGGGGCACAGATACGCAGTATTTT
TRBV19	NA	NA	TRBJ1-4	CASSIGLRRTNEKLFF	TGTGCCAGTAGTATAGGCTTACGGAGAACTAATGAAAAACTGTTTTTT
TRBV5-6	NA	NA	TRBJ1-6	CASSPEGGYNSPLHF	TGTGCCAGCAGCCCAGAGGGGGGGTATAATTCACCCCTCCACTTT
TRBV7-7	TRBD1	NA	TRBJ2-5	CASSLGVSGTASQETQYF	TGTGCCAGCAGCTTAGGAGTATCCGGGACAGCAAGTCAAGAGACCCAGTACTTC
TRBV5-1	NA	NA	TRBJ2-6	CASRYWFSGANVLTF	TGCGCCAGCAGATACTGGTTCTCTGGGGCCAACGTCCTGACTTTC
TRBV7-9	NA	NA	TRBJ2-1	CASSLVLGGHYNEQFF	TGTGCCAGCAGCTTAGTGTTAGGCGGGCACTACAATGAGCAGTTCTTC
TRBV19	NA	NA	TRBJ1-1	CASSRSINTEAFF	TGTGCCAGTAGCAGGTCGATTAACACTGAAGCTTTCTTT
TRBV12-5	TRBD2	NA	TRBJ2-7	CASGFATSGVLSYEQYF	TGTGCTAGTGGTTTTGCGACTAGCGGGGTTCTCTCCTACGAGCAGTACTTC
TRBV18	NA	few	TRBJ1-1	CASSPRGNENTEAFF	TGTGCCAGCTCACCGCGCGGGAATGAGAACACTGAAGCTTTCTTT
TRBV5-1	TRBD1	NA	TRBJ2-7	CASSLGGQGGHEQYF	TGCGCCAGCAGCTTGGGCGGACAGGGGGGACACGAGCAGTACTTC
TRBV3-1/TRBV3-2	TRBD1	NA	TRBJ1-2	CASSRTGGGYGYTF	TGTGCCAGCAGCCGCACAGGGGGCGGCTATGGCTACACCTTC
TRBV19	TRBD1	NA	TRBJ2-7	CASSIPGQGVEQYF	TGTGCCAGTAGTATACCCGGACAGGGGGTCGAGCAGTACTTC
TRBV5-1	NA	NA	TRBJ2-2	CASSLPVNTGELFF	TGCGCCAGCAGCTTGCCCGTAAACACCGGGGAGCTGTTTTTT
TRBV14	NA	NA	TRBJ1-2	CASSQTPLPLYGYTF	TGTGCCAGCAGCCAAACCCCTCTACCATTATATGGCTACACCTTC
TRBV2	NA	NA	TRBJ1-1	CASRAWGRGNTEAFF	TGTGCCAGCAGAGCCTGGGGCAGGGGGAACACTGAAGCTTTCTTT
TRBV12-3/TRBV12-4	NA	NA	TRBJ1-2	CASSPGEGYGYTF	TGTGCCAGCAGTCCGGGGGAGGGATATGGCTACACCTTC
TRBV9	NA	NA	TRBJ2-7	CASSVGPYEQYF	TGTGCCAGCAGCGTAGGTCCTTACGAGCAGTACTTC
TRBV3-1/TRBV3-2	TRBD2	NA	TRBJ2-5	CASSPRTSGDQETQYF	TGTGCCAGCAGCCCCCGGACTAGCGGGGACCAAGAGACCCAGTACTTC
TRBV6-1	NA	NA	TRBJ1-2	CASSDATDGYTF	TGTGCCAGCAGTGACGCTACGGATGGCTACACCTTC
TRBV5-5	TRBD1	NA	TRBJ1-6	CASSSPQGAGFNSPLHF	TGTGCCAGCAGCTCCCCGCAGGGGGCCGGCTTTAATTCACCCCTCCACTTT
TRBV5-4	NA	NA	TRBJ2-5	CASSGGAEETQYF	TGTGCCAGCAGTGGAGGCGCGGAAGAGACCCAGTACTTC
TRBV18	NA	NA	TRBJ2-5	CASSPQGTGTQYF	TGTGCCAGCTCACCCCAGGGTACGGGGACCCAGTACTTC
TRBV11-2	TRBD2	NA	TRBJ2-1	CASSLSGTSGNEQFF	TGTGCCAGCAGCTTATCCGGGACTAGCGGCAATGAGCAGTTCTTC
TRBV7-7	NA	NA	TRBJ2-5	CASSWDSVGGETQYF	TGTGCCAGCAGCTGGGACAGCGTGGGAGGAGAGACCCAGTACTTC
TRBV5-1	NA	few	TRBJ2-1	CASSQSGSSYNEQFF	TGCGCCAGCAGCCAAAGTGGGAGCTCCTACAATGAGCAGTTCTTC
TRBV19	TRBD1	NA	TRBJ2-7	CASSLWGQGTYEQYF	TGTGCCAGTAGCCTCTGGGGACAGGGGACCTACGAGCAGTACTTC
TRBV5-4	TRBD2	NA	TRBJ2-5	CASSLAGGGRAKKTQYF	TGTGCCAGCAGCTTGGCCGGGGGCGGGAGGGCTAAAAAGACCCAGTACTTC
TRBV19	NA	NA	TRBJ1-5	CASSIQVNNQPQHF	TGTGCCAGTAGTATACAGGTTAACAATCAGCCCCAGCATTTT
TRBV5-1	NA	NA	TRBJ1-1	CASSLGPENTEAFF	TGCGCCAGCAGCTTGGGGCCAGAGAACACTGAAGCTTTCTTT
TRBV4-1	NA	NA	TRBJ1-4	CASSQEPYGTNEKLFF	TGCGCCAGCAGCCAAGAGCCCTACGGAACTAATGAAAAACTGTTTTTT
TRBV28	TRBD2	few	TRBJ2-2	CASSFNGGRAGTGELFF	TGTGCCAGCAGTTTTAATGGCGGGAGGGCCGGCACCGGGGAGCTGTTTTTT
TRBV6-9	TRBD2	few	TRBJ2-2	CASSSLAGETGELFF	TGTGCCAGCAGTTCGCTAGCGGGAGAAACCGGGGAGCTGTTTTTT
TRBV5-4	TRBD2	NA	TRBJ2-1	CASRGRGGSSSYNEQFF	TGTGCCAGCAGGGGGAGGGGAGGCTCGAGCTCCTACAATGAGCAGTTCTTC
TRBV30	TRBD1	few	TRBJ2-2	CAWIGTANTGELFF	TGTGCCTGGATCGGGACAGCGAACACCGGGGAGCTGTTTTTT
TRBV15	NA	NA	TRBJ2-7	CATSPQVGGPYEQYF	TGTGCCACCAGCCCTCAAGTGGGGGGTCCCTACGAGCAGTACTTC
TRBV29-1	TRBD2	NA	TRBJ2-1	CSARSTSGSSYNEQFF	TGCAGCGCCCGCTCTACGAGCGGGAGTTCCTACAATGAGCAGTTCTTC
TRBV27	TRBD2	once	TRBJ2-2	CASKFSPLAPNTGELFF	TGTGCCAGTAAATTCTCACCACTAGCGCCTAACACCGGGGAGCTGTTTTTT
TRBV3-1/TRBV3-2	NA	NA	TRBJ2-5	CASSQRMRRGETQYF	TGTGCCAGCAGCCAACGAATGCGACGGGGAGAGACCCAGTACTTC
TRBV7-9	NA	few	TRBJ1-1	CASSLQDRYGAFF	TGTGCCAGCAGCCTACAGGATCGATACGGAGCTTTCTTT
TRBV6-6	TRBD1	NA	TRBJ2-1	CASTQGRPYNEQFF	TGTGCCAGCACACAGGGGCGACCCTACAATGAGCAGTTCTTC
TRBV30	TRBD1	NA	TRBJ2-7	CAWSADRVPEQYF	TGTGCCTGGAGTGCCGACAGGGTGCCCGAGCAGTACTTC
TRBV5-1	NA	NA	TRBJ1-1	CASSLGTGPVEAFF	TGCGCCAGCAGCTTGGGTACAGGGCCTGTTGAAGCTTTCTTT
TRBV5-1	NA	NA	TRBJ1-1	CASSGRAGGMNTEAFF	TGCGCCAGCAGTGGCCGGGCTGGGGGCATGAACACTGAAGCTTTCTTT
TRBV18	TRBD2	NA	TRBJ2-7	CASSPLAGHSYEQYF	TGTGCCAGCTCACCACTAGCGGGACATTCCTACGAGCAGTACTTC
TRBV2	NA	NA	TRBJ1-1	CASSPRVLVVNTEAFF	TGTGCCAGCAGCCCCCGGGTCCTGGTTGTGAACACTGAAGCTTTCTTT
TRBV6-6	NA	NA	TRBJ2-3	CASSPPGRRVGTDTQYF	TGTGCCAGCAGTCCTCCGGGACGGAGGGTGGGCACAGATACGCAGTATTTT